This passage covers 10 T cell receptor beta chains from one sample sequenced in a study of blood T cell repertoires in COVID-19 (dated by TCRdb to about 2020). Library preparation was by the immunoSEQ multiplex PCR assay. TCRdb limited this immuneACCESS table to in-frame rearrangements with V and J called. A share of clones is missing; checked studies link under half to unresolved V genes, and the rest is unexplained. This sample is represented by around 220,000 clones; about 88% of them were singletons. The ten largest make up 2% to 2.5% of the sample. The sequenced sample consisted of peripheral blood. Receptor source: a woman aged 40 to 50 who had recovered from COVID-19.

V is TRBV24-1 and J is TRBJ2-5, with 11 bases aligning to TRBD1. V lost 2 bases, J lost 1 base, and 5 bases stayed unmatched. Germline lookup yields CDR1 KGHDR and CDR2 SFDVKD. The CDR3 is 17 residues long. The CDR3: CATSDSRTGGFQETQYF. CDR3 in DNA: TGTGCCACCAGTGATTCGCGGACAGGGGGCTTCCAAGAGACCCAGTACTTC.

The chain combines TRBV7-9 with TRBJ2-1; tentative D call: TRBD2 (5 bases). Germline V gives CDR1 SEHNR, CDR2 FQNEAQ (reference sequence). V was clipped by 6 bases and J by 4 bases, with 10 bases between them. The CDR3 covers 13 residues. CDR3 residues: CASSRGPYNEQFF. As DNA, the CDR3 is TGTGCCAGCAGTCGGGGTCCTTACAATGAGCAGTTCTTC. Full variable domain (outside the CDR3, taken from reference TRBV7-9 and TRBJ2-1): DTGVSQNPRHKITKRGQNVTFRCDPISEHNRLYWYRQTLGQGPEFLTYFQNEAQLEKSRLLSDRFSAERPKGSFSTLEIQRTEQGDSAMYLCASSRGPYNEQFFGPGTRLTVL.

This clone was counted a few times. This chain connects TRBV5-1 to TRBJ1-2, with 10 bases that match TRBD1. Trimming removed 4 bases from V and 5 bases from J; junction bases left unmatched: 2. Per the germline V gene, CDR1 is SGHRS and CDR2 is YFSETQ. CDR3 size: 13 residues. The CDR3 bases are TGCGCCAGCAGCGGGACAGGGGAATATGGCTACACCTTC. The encoded protein is CASSGTGEYGYTF. The full variable domain, its missing parts supplied by reference TRBV5-1 and TRBJ1-2, is KAGVTQTPRYLIKTRGQQVTLSCSPISGHRSVSWYQQTPGQGLQFLFEYFSETQRNKGNFPGRFSGRQFSNSRSEMNVSTLELGDSALYLCASSGTGEYGYTFGSGTRLTVV.

The chain joins TRBV24-1 to TRBJ2-1, with TRBD2 identical over 13 bases. This CDR3 has 17 residues. V lost 5 bases and J lost 7; bases outside the gene matches: 10. Germline V gene lookup returns CDR1 KGHDR and CDR2 SFDVKD. CDR3 coding DNA: TGTGCCACCAGTGGACCATCCGGGACTAGCGGGGATAATGAGCAGTTCTTC. This encodes CATSGPSGTSGDNEQFF.

The chain carries TRBV7-6 and TRBJ2-2; TRBD2 matches 7 bases. The germline CDR1 and CDR2 sequences are SGHVS and FNYEAQ. The CDR3 runs to 15 residues. V lost 1 base, J lost 4 bases, and 3 bases stayed unmatched. The CDR3 DNA is TGTGCCAGCAGCTTAGAGTGGGAGGGCACCGGGGAGCTGTTTTTT. Translating gives CASSLEWEGTGELFF.

The CDR3, as DNA: TGTGCCAGCAGCCAAGCGGGTATTAGCACAGATACGCAGTATTTT. Protein: CASSQAGISTDTQYF. This sequence joins TRBV14 and TRBJ2-3; D is undetermined. V lost 1 base and J lost 0, with 8 bases in between. Germline V lookup: CDR1 SGHDN, CDR2 FVKESK. This CDR3 has 15 residues.

The J gene is TRBJ2-2, the V gene TRBV19; 12 nucleotides line up with TRBD2. This CDR3 spans 21 amino acids. Germline V CDR1 and CDR2: LNHDA, SQIVND (reference sequence). Germline trimming cut 3 bases from V and 0 bases from J; bases unmatched to any gene: 14. CDR3 in DNA: TGTGCCAGTAGTATTGGGGGGGTTTGGGGACTAGCGGGTGCGAACACCGGGGAGCTGTTTTTT. Its translation: CASSIGGVWGLAGANTGELFF. The full variable domain, its missing parts supplied by reference TRBV19 and TRBJ2-2, is DGGITQSPKYLFRKEGQNVTLSCEQNLNHDAMYWYRQDPGQGLRLIYYSQIVNDFQKGDIAEGYSVSREKKESFPLTVTSAQKNPTAFYLCASSIGGVWGLAGANTGELFFGEGSRLTVL.

The rearrangement joins TRBV10-3 to TRBJ2-5; 16 bases match TRBD2. The V gene end was trimmed by 0 bases and the J gene end by 2 bases; junction bases not matched to a gene: 3. Germline V gene lookup returns CDR1 ENHRY and CDR2 SYGVKD. This CDR3 contains 18 residues. CDR3 DNA: TGTGCCATCAGTGAGTCGGGACTAGCGGGAGGGAGACAAGAGACCCAGTACTTC. This gives the protein CAISESGLAGGRQETQYF.

The gene calls are TRBV5-4 and TRBJ2-1; 12 nucleotides agree with TRBD2. V shed 4 bases, J shed 6 bases, and the junction held 5 bases outside the gene matches. The V gene's germline CDR1 is SGHNT and CDR2 YYREEE (reference sequence). CDR3 length: 15 residues. CDR3 DNA: TGTGCCAGCAGCCCGACTAGCGGGAGAACCAATGAGCAGTTCTTC. Protein sequence: CASSPTSGRTNEQFF.

The chain joins TRBV4-2 to TRBJ2-2; 7 nucleotides align to TRBD2. In germline, CDR1 is LGHNA, CDR2 YNFKEQ. The J segment lost 3 bases and the V segment lost 4 bases, leaving 2 bases of the junction unmatched. This CDR3 comprises 14 residues. This chain's CDR3 is CASSPLADTGELFF. DNA of the CDR3: TGTGCCAGCAGCCCCCTAGCGGACACCGGGGAGCTGTTTTTT.